Sequencing of this T cell receptor (beta chain) was carried out in a study of blood T cell repertoires in COVID-19. Participants reported their clinical history, and cohort assignment relied on those reports. The protocol was immunoSEQ multiplex PCR, while the TCRdb copy is restricted to in-frame clones and leaves out a portion. The sample holds 250,000 or so clones; roughly nine tenths are singletons and the top ten take more than 1%. This CDR3 comprises 16 residues. Trimming took 3 bases from V and 3 from J; bases not matched to a gene: 8. The germline V gene has CDR1 SGHNT and CDR2 YYREEE (reference sequence).

Sequences were obtained from PBMCs or T cells enriched from blood (not recorded which). The J gene is TRBJ1-3, the V gene TRBV5-4, with 8 bases aligning to TRBD1. The clonotype comes from a human donor in a cohort exposed to, infected with or recovered from COVID-19 (not recorded which). The donor label of this sample is uncertain. The CDR3 region has the DNA TGTGCCAGCAGCTCCTGGACAGGGAGCAGTGGAAACACCATATATTTT. The encoded protein is CASSSWTGSSGNTIYF.